The 29 T cell receptor beta chains listed next were all sequenced from one sample in a study of cytomegalovirus exposure and HLA in healthy donors. The PCR used 60 Vbeta and 13 Jbeta primers. This table comes from immunoSEQ multiplex PCR, and its TCRdb copy is limited to in-frame clones, with some not included. Among approximately 77,000 clones, approximately 70% were seen once, and the ten largest hold 4.9%. Material for sequencing was PBMCs. These receptors originate from a man aged 60-69 years in good health and CMV-seropositive.

V gene TRBV7-8 combines with J gene TRBJ2-7; 9 bases match TRBD1. This CDR3 has 17 amino acids. Germline CDR1 SGHVS, CDR2 FQNEAQ. Trimming cost V 1 base and J 3 bases; bases outside gene matches: 10. In DNA, the CDR3 is TGTGCCAGCAGCTTAGATCCGGGACAGGGCTTGTACTACGAGCAGTACTTC. This sequence encodes CASSLDPGQGLYYEQYF.

The gene calls are TRBV9 and TRBJ2-3; TRBD2 is a possible D gene (6 bases). V lost 4 bases and J 4 bases, leaving 22 bases between the germline ends. The germline gives CDR1 SGDLS, CDR2 YYNGEE. The length of the CDR3 is 17 residues. The CDR3 DNA reads TGTGCCAGCAGCTTAGAAGGGGAGGAGACAAGTGCAGATACGCAGTATTTT. As protein: CASSLEGEETSADTQYF.

The rearrangement joins TRBV29-1 to TRBJ1-1; D remains ambiguous. The CDR3 consists of 11 residues. V lost 2 bases and J 5 bases, leaving 6 bases between the germline ends. Per the germline V gene, CDR1 is SQVTM and CDR2 is ANQGSEA. The CDR3 DNA reads TGCAGCGTTGAACGGGTTACTGAAGCTTTCTTT. It yields the protein CSVERVTEAFF.

This chain uses TRBV7-9 with TRBJ1-6, with TRBD1 as a possible D gene (6 bases). Germline V gene sequence: CDR1 SEHNR, CDR2 FQNEAQ (reference sequence). The CDR3 covers 14 residues. Trimming removed 4 bases from V and 6 bases from J, with 10 bases in between. DNA of the CDR3: TGTGCCAGCAGCTCCGGACAGACTAATTCACCCCTCCACTTT. It translates to CASSSGQTNSPLHF.

This chain uses TRBV13 with TRBJ1-1; the D is unclear. V was clipped by 3 bases and J by 1 base, with 12 bases between them. CDR3 length: 15 residues. Germline CDR1 reads PRHDT; CDR2 reads FYEKMQ (reference sequence). This chain's CDR3 is CASSLAGRANTEAFF. As DNA, the CDR3 is TGTGCCAGCAGCTTGGCCGGGAGAGCGAACACTGAAGCTTTCTTT.

V usage is TRBV30 and J usage is TRBJ1-5; 7 bases agree with TRBD1. This CDR3 has 15 amino acids. CDR1 GTSNPN and CDR2 SVGIG come from the germline V gene (reference sequence). V dropped 1 base and J dropped 5; count of bases not matched to a gene: 8. CDR3: CAWSELGRGDQPQHF. In DNA, the CDR3 is TGTGCCTGGAGTGAGTTAGGCAGGGGGGATCAGCCCCAGCATTTT.

The rearrangement links TRBV6-6 to TRBJ1-2, with D tentatively TRBD1 (6 bases). CDR1 MNHNY and CDR2 SVGAGI come from the germline V gene (reference sequence). The CDR3 runs 13 residues. Deletions cut 5 bases from V and 4 bases from J, with 11 bases between. The CDR3 DNA is TGTGCCAGCAGTCTGGGGACAACCTATGGCTACACCTTC. Translated: CASSLGTTYGYTF.

The chain links TRBV29-1 to TRBJ1-2, with D perhaps matching TRBD1 (6 bases). The CDR3 has 13 residues. The germline gives CDR1 SQVTM, CDR2 ANQGSEA. V was clipped by 3 bases and J by 3 bases, with 11 bases between them. In nucleotides, the CDR3 is TGCAGCGTTGATCAGGGGAGGGACTATGGCTACACCTTC. Its translation: CSVDQGRDYGYTF.

This clone was recorded only once. The CDR3 region is CASSYPLNQPQHF. The CDR3 DNA follows: TGTGCCAGCAGTTACCCCCTCAATCAGCCCCAGCATTTT. The chain employs TRBV6-5 and TRBJ1-5; no clear D. CDR1 is MNHEY and CDR2 is SVGAGI in the germline V gene. V was clipped by 2 bases and J by 3 bases, with 5 bases between them. This CDR3 is 13 amino acids long.

As for this clone: One junction end disagrees with the germline gene, perhaps due to a read error. The rearrangement uses TRBV7-7 and TRBJ2-5; weak D call: TRBD2 (5 bases). The length of the CDR3 is 13 residues. The germline V gene encodes CDR1 SSHAT and CDR2 FNYEAQ (reference sequence). This CDR3 reads CASSRGVEETQYF. The CDR3 DNA reads as TGTGCTAGCAGCCGGGGAGTAGAAGAGACCCAGTACTTC.

J is TRBJ2-1 and V is TRBV19; TRBD1 matches 9 bases. V dropped 3 bases and J dropped 0; count of bases not matched to a gene: 6. Looked up from germline, CDR1 is LNHDA and CDR2 is SQIVND (reference sequence). The CDR3 has 17 amino acids. The CDR3 region has the DNA TGTGCCAGTAGTATCTCGCCGGGACAGGGCTCCTACAATGAGCAGTTCTTC. Encoded protein: CASSISPGQGSYNEQFF.

This chain connects TRBV4-1 to TRBJ2-7; 13 positions agree with TRBD2. The CDR3 consists of 16 residues. The V and J ends lost 4 bases and 4 bases, in that order; junction bases with no gene match: 7. Looked up from germline, CDR1 is MGHRA and CDR2 is YSYEKL. CDR3 protein: CASSPFGTSGKYEQYF. In DNA, the CDR3 is TGCGCCAGCAGCCCCTTCGGGACTAGCGGGAAGTACGAGCAGTACTTC.

V and J are TRBV7-9 and TRBJ1-4; a possible D gene is TRBD1 (6 bases). The CDR3 contains 15 residues. The V gene lost 4 bases and the J gene lost 8 bases, with 17 bases spanning the gap. Germline assignment: CDR1 SEHNR and CDR2 FQNEAQ (reference sequence). In DNA form, the CDR3 reads TGTGCCAGCAGCTCCACAGGGAGGGGTCTGGAAAAACTGTTTTTT. As protein: CASSSTGRGLEKLFF.

V usage is TRBV5-1 and J usage is TRBJ2-2, with TRBD1 matching 10 bases. CDR1 and CDR2 from the germline V gene are SGHRS and YFSETQ. The CDR3 is made up of 14 amino acids. Trimming at V came to 7 bases and at J to 3 bases, leaving 3 bases not matched to a gene. Here the CDR3 reads CASGTGDDTGELFF. CDR3 DNA: TGCGCCAGCGGGACAGGGGACGACACCGGGGAGCTGTTTTTT.

The chain carries TRBV7-2 and TRBJ2-1; tentatively, D is TRBD2 (6 bases). The CDR3 extends over 17 amino acids. Trimming shortened V by 5 bases and J by 0 bases, and 17 bases separated the two germline ends. Looked up from germline, CDR1 is SGHTA and CDR2 is FQGNSA. The CDR3: CASSPATRWSSYNEQFF. Here the CDR3 DNA reads TGTGCCAGCAGCCCCGCGACTAGATGGAGCTCCTACAATGAGCAGTTCTTC.

This clone was counted once. This chain joins TRBV25-1 and TRBJ1-2; tentative D call: TRBD1 (5 bases). CDR1 MGHDK and CDR2 SYGVNS come from the germline V gene. V was clipped by 3 bases and J by 2 bases, with 10 bases between them. The CDR3 spans 14 residues. The CDR3 spells CASSEQGLNYGYTF. In DNA, the CDR3 is TGTGCCAGCAGTGAGCAGGGCCTGAACTATGGCTACACCTTC.

The genes are TRBV4-3 and TRBJ2-7; 8 positions agree with TRBD2. The V gene's germline CDR1 is LGHNA and CDR2 YSLEER. This CDR3 contains 14 residues. The V segment lost 3 bases and the J segment 2 bases; nucleotides outside the gene matches: 3. CDR3 DNA sequence: TGCGCCAGCAGCCAGGGACTAGGGGCCTACGAGCAGTACTTC. This sequence encodes CASSQGLGAYEQYF.

V gene TRBV4-2 combines with J gene TRBJ2-5; a weak D match, TRBD2 (6 bases). The germline gives CDR1 LGHNA, CDR2 YNFKEQ. The CDR3 is made up of 16 amino acids. With 1 base removed from V and 2 bases from J, the gap between germline ends came to 14 bases. Here the CDR3 reads CASSQGLRGGQETQYF. The CDR3, as DNA: TGTGCCAGCAGCCAAGGACTGCGGGGCGGGCAAGAGACCCAGTACTTC.

This clone came up a few times. The rearrangement uses TRBV7-2 and TRBJ2-5; weak D call: TRBD2 (5 bases). V was trimmed by 4 bases and J by 2 bases, leaving 11 bases between them. CDR1 and CDR2 from the germline V gene are SGHTA and FQGNSA. This CDR3 comprises 14 residues. DNA for the CDR3: TGTGCCAGCAGCTCGCGGCGCGGGCAAGAGACCCAGTACTTC. Protein product: CASSSRRGQETQYF.

The chain carries TRBV29-1 and TRBJ1-3; D may be TRBD1 (5 bases). With 4 bases removed from V and 2 bases from J, the gap between germline ends came to 9 bases. Germline V gives CDR1 SQVTM, CDR2 ANQGSEA. The CDR3 is 13 residues long. CDR3 coding DNA: TGCAGCGTTGTCAGGGAAACTGGAAACACCATATATTTT. This translates into CSVVRETGNTIYF. The entire variable domain, with the rest obtained from reference TRBV29-1 and TRBJ1-3, is as follows: SAVISQKPSRDICQRGTSLTIQCQVDSQVTMMFWYRQQPGQSLTLIATANQGSEATYESGFVIDKFPISRPNLTFSTLTVSNMSPEDSSIYLCSVVRETGNTIYFGEGSWLTVV.

This clone was counted once. The J gene is TRBJ2-7, the V gene TRBV27; 11 nucleotides line up with TRBD2. Germline lookup yields CDR1 MNHEY and CDR2 SMNVEV (reference sequence). Trimming at V came to 4 bases and at J to 2 bases, leaving 4 bases not matched to a gene. This CDR3 comprises 15 residues. CDR3 sequence (DNA): TGTGCCAGCAGTTCAGGGACTAGCGGAGCCTACGAGCAGTACTTC. It codes for CASSSGTSGAYEQYF.

The chain recombines TRBV9 with TRBJ2-5; 15 bases fit TRBD2. Germline loops: CDR1 SGDLS, CDR2 YYNGEE. With V trimmed by 3 bases and J by 12 bases, 6 bases remained unmatched. The length of the CDR3 is 14 residues. CDR3 coding DNA: TGTGCCAGCAGCGGGACTAGCGGGGGGGAAGTTGAGTACTTC. This encodes CASSGTSGGEVEYF.

The V gene is TRBV4-1, the J gene TRBJ2-3; TRBD1 is a possible D gene (6 bases). Trimming pared 0 bases from V and 2 bases from J, leaving 9 bases between. The CDR3 consists of 15 residues. Germline V CDR1 and CDR2: MGHRA, YSYEKL. The CDR3 DNA is TGCGCCAGCAGCCAAGAGGACAGACCCACAGATACGCAGTATTTT. Protein sequence: CASSQEDRPTDTQYF.

The chain carries TRBV2 and TRBJ2-1, with 8 nucleotides matching TRBD2. Trimming cost V 8 bases and J 9 bases; bases outside gene matches: 15. CDR3 length equals 15 residues. Germline CDR1 is SNHLY and CDR2 is FYNNEI. Here the CDR3 reads CASREGEREPGEQFF. For the CDR3, the DNA is TGTGCCAGCCGGGAGGGGGAGCGGGAGCCTGGTGAGCAGTTCTTC.

The V gene is TRBV29-1, the J gene TRBJ2-7, with 8 bases identical to TRBD1. J was trimmed by 2 bases and V by 4 bases; bases with no gene match: 4. The CDR3 has 13 residues. Looked up from germline, CDR1 is SQVTM and CDR2 is ANQGSEA. CDR3: CSVVGQGAYEQYF. The CDR3 region has the DNA TGCAGCGTTGTTGGACAGGGCGCCTACGAGCAGTACTTC.

The V gene is TRBV6-5, the J gene TRBJ1-3; no definite D call. Deletions cut 6 bases from V and 4 bases from J, with 10 bases between. CDR1 is MNHEY and CDR2 is SVGAGI in the germline V gene. The CDR3 is 13 residues long. This chain's CDR3 is CASRSENGNTIYF. CDR3 DNA sequence: TGTGCCAGCAGATCAGAAAACGGAAACACCATATATTTT.

This clone has a handful of counts. This chain's CDR3 is CASSGDWNQPQHF. The CDR3 DNA follows: TGTGCCAGCAGCGGGGACTGGAATCAGCCCCAGCATTTT. The V gene is TRBV2, the J gene TRBJ1-5, with D maybe TRBD1 (5 bases). Germline CDR1 SNHLY, CDR2 FYNNEI. V was pared by 6 bases and J by 4 bases, with 10 bases between. The CDR3 consists of 13 residues.

The chain uses TRBV28 and TRBJ1-1, with D perhaps matching TRBD1 (6 bases). Germline CDR1 MDHEN, CDR2 SYDVKM. V lost 6 bases and J 3 bases, leaving 17 bases between the germline ends. CDR3 length: 15 residues. The CDR3: CASSPETGVYTEAFF. CDR3 DNA sequence: TGTGCCAGCAGCCCTGAGACAGGAGTTTACACTGAAGCTTTCTTT.

The V gene is TRBV4-1, the J gene TRBJ2-5; 7 bases agree with TRBD1. Germline V gene lookup returns CDR1 MGHRA and CDR2 YSYEKL. The CDR3 runs 15 residues. With 8 bases clipped from V and 1 base from J, the junction kept 10 bases outside the gene matches. DNA for the CDR3: TGCGCCAGCGGTAAAGGACAGGAGCGCCAAGAGACCCAGTACTTC. Residues: CASGKGQERQETQYF.